This TCR beta chain was documented in a study of blood T cell repertoires in COVID-19. Study context: The United States, Italy and Spain were the sources of the acute and convalescent COVID-19 samples. Sample material is recorded as cDNA or gDNA derived from T cells, B-cell-depleted T cells, or PBMCs.

In the authors' workflow: Reference gene primer amplification in the assay estimated nucleated cell counts. The table came from immunoSEQ multiplex PCR; TCRdb's copy has only in-frame clones and leaves some out. The V and J calls and the clone size are those of that table, but D and trimming were determined from the DNA. The sample holds 67,000 or so clones, roughly 83% seen once. Trimming removed 0 bases from V and 4 bases from J, with 15 bases in between. CDR3 length: 16 residues. CDR1 and CDR2 from the germline V gene are LGHNA and YNFKEQ. The chain joins TRBV4-2 to TRBJ1-2; D remains unclear. The specimen sequenced was peripheral blood. The clonotype comes from a man between 70 and 80 years old with acute or convalescent COVID-19. CDR3 sequence (DNA): TGTGCCAGCAGCCAAGATGGAGCAGAGACTTTCTATGGCTACACCTTC. Translating it yields CASSQDGAETFYGYTF.